This T cell receptor (beta chain) originates from a study of T cells after yellow fever vaccination (dated by TCRdb to about 2019). In terms of the full investigation: The SMART-Seq v4 Ultra Low Input RNA kit was used to prepare libraries from fractions with low cell numbers. To track T-cell clones before and after primary and booster YFV17D yellow fever vaccination, bulk TCR alpha and beta repertoires were sequenced longitudinally. Two healthy male donors, one aged 18 to 30 and one aged 30 to 40 years, made up the cohort. Blood was drawn at multiple timepoints before and after primary and secondary immunization, with bulk PBMC replicates and cell subsets isolated.

Study-wide findings and limitations: Because only two donors were included in the study, the extent to which the findings can be generalized is limited. A small share of clonotypes was detected in both CD4 and CD8 compartments, with the overlap likely arising from convergent recombination. Most clones expanded after primary vaccination were re-detected after the booster (approximately 96% of CD4 and approximately 88% of CD8), suggesting broad memory maintenance. FACS-sorted repertoires could contain abundant contaminating clonotypes from the bulk population, so computational filtering was required. The secondary T-cell response was weaker than the primary response but faster, peaking on day 5 instead of day 15.

The treatment or condition label here, explained by the study, means: live attenuated yellow fever vaccine strain. Two biological replicates of bulk PBMCs were collected at each blood-draw timepoint. A standard Ficoll-Paque protocol was used to isolate PBMCs from peripheral blood. RNA was extracted with TriZol from bulk PBMCs, CD4 and CD8 fractions, and dextramer-positive and dextramer-negative fractions. This clonotype was seen ten or more times. Its recognized antigen is unknown. It has no much larger one-base neighbor in the sample; base qualities were not kept. Sequencing took place on an Illumina NovaSeq 6000. TCR cDNA was synthesized by 5'RACE template switching, through which a universal primer site and unique molecular identifiers were introduced. Priming of cDNA synthesis was performed from both the TCR alpha and TCR beta constant segments. Two PCR steps were used to amplify libraries, with sample barcodes and sequencing adapters being added in the second step. Sequencing of the libraries was done on either Illumina HiSeq 2500 (2x100 bp) or NovaSeq (2x150 bp). The paper's data handling went like this. Reads were demultiplexed and collapsed into UMI consensus sequences with MIGEC, and V(D)J alignment was performed with MiXCR. Vaccine-responding clonotypes were defined with edgeR using replicate PBMC samples, requiring FDR below 0.01 and a log2 fold change above 5 up to day 15. CD4 or CD8 identity was assigned to each bulk clonotype according to whether the clonotype was present at higher abundance in the sequenced CD4 repertoire or the sequenced CD8 repertoire. The public reads were quality trimmed at Q25 with fastp and then assembled into clones with MiXCR by TCRdb, keeping productive beta chains. Each record represents a unique CDR3 protein, reported with the most common genes and DNA among its rows. These V and J calls originate from TCRdb's pipeline instead of the authors' own analysis. Here the sample has over 250,000 distinct CDR3 sequences; about 4% occur a single time. 20% to 25% of the sample goes to the ten largest clones.

V is reduced by 3 bases and J by 2 bases, leaving a spacing of 8 bases between them. CDR1 MNHEY and CDR2 SVGEGT are derived from the germline V gene. Taken from cysteine to phenylalanine, the CDR3 has 14 residues. The CDR3 DNA has 42 bases and is translated from base 1. This receptor was identified in a man younger than 30 who received the YFV17D yellow fever vaccine. The chain is made from TRBV6-2 or TRBV6-3 and TRBJ1-5, with no D gene named confidently. Sample: PBMCs, taken 5 days after the yellow fever booster vaccination. CDR3 sequence: CASSYGSGNQPQHF. The DNA is TGTGCCAGCAGTTATGGCAGTGGCAATCAGCCCCAGCATTTT.